This TCR beta chain originates from a study of early T cells in non-severe SARS-CoV-2 infection (dated by TCRdb to the early 2020s). Background on the whole study: Bulk RNA from unsorted whole blood was used for TCR sequencing, so alpha and beta chains could not be paired. Study-wide findings and limitations: Matching against VDJdb was skewed toward anti-spike CD8 responses, likely underestimated virus-specific expansions, and missed private and CD4 specificities.

Libraries came from 5' RACE. The sequencing machine was a NextSeq 500. To correct for sequencing error and PCR bias, the TCR library protocol tagged individual cDNA molecules with unique molecular identifiers. Sequencing covered both TCR alpha and beta chains, and within each sample the abundances of alpha and beta sequences were tightly co-correlated. The original methods were these. V gene, J gene and CDR3 annotation of TCR sequences was performed with Decombinator V4. Expanded TCRs were defined as changing significantly between any two time points under a Poisson model with p below 0.0001. Abundances of TCRs were expressed as counts per million after normalisation to the total number of TCRs sequenced in each sample. MAIT TCRs were defined by TRAV1-2 paired with TRAJ12, TRAJ20 or TRAJ33, and iNKT TCRs by TRAV10 paired with TRAJ18. VDJdb, accessed on 1 November 2021, was searched for TCRs annotated for CMV, EBV and SARS-CoV-2, and TCRs annotated for more than one antigen were excluded. Starting from the raw public reads, TCRdb applied fastp trimming at Q25, assembled clones with MiXCR and retained in-frame beta chains. Each entry merges the rows of one CDR3 protein and shows their most common DNA and genes. TCRdb's processing, not the authors' own work, is the source of the V and J calls. The sample table shows 70,000 to 85,000 distinct CDR3 sequences, and over 10% are seen once. The ten biggest clones cover roughly 6% of the sample.

Concerning this clonotype itself: Its antigen is currently not known. Within one base of it there is no much larger clone, and no base qualities were kept.

This was a case-control study nested in a cohort of healthcare workers in London, UK, who had nasopharyngeal swab PCR tests and blood samples taken every week. Healthcare workers were recruited between 23 and 31 March 2020, during the week of the UK lockdown, and were followed weekly for up to roughly 15 weeks. The CDR3, from cysteine to phenylalanine, totals 14 residues. Only the CDR3 portion is preserved as DNA: 42 bases, with reading frame beginning at the first base. As encoded in the germline V gene, CDR1 is MGHRA while CDR2 is YSYEKL. The V and J ends are trimmed by 1 base and 6 bases, leaving 13 bases between them.

Sequences were obtained from whole blood. The source is an adult who was a healthcare worker with PCR-confirmed SARS-CoV-2 infection or an uninfected control (not recorded which). Recombination joined TRBV4-1 with TRBJ2-7; the D gene cannot be named for sure. The bases read TGCGCCAGCAGCCAAGTTCAGGTGGTTGCCGAGCAGTACTTC. It translates to CASSQVQVVAEQYF.